Sequencing of this TCR beta chain was carried out in a study of Graves' ophthalmopathy and Graves' hyperthyroidism. The CDR3 is 13 residues long, ends included. A word on this clonotype: The CDR3 does not close with the conserved phenylalanine or tryptophan, likely indicating a read error. The DNA is left out, because the CDR3 cannot be placed on it with certainty; the CDR3 is given as TCRdb lists it.

RNA transcripts were the template, and TCR beta CDR3 regions were amplified from them. Second-round multiplex PCR came after first-round RT-PCR with HTBI primers. A single record per CDR3 protein comes from TCRdb applying MiXCR to the multiplex PCR reads. The table includes fewer than 650,000 distinct CDR3 sequences, about 20% detected once. Source material: peripheral blood. The clonotype was recovered from a woman aged 18-29 years with stable Graves' hyperthyroidism. Some clones in this sample may be carry-over from other donors' samples. The chain combines TRBV12-3 or TRBV12-4 with TRBJ1-5; the table calls TRBD1, which could not be checked here. CDR3 sequence: CASSWGQDQPQQL.